This paragraph covers one TCR beta chain sequence. Its antigen is as yet unknown. This sample was taken from a study of PD-1 blockade in classical Hodgkin lymphoma. The wider study: It was nivolumab at 3 mg/kg, given intravenously every 2 weeks, that patients received. Notes on the study in general: Whereas CD4+ TCR diversity had risen significantly by C4D1, CD8+ TCR diversity had not. Newly diagnosed patients had diversity similar to the baseline diversity of complete responders.

There was relapse after autologous stem cell transplantation in every patient, and there was variation in brentuximab vedotin exposure. The method was immunoSEQ multiplex PCR; TCRdb's version includes in-frame clones alone and lacks a portion of them. This table holds about 60,000 clones, 90% found once. The specimen comprised peripheral blood mononuclear cells (PBMCs), sampled at baseline. This receptor was identified in a human donor with classical Hodgkin lymphoma.

The DNA of the CDR3 is TGCGCCAGCAGCTCGGACAACACTGAAGCTTTCTTT. Protein sequence: CASSSDNTEAFF. This chain connects TRBV5-1 to TRBJ1-1; D call uncertain. CDR3 length: 12 residues. The V end was cut by 3 bases, the J end by 2 bases, with 5 bases between. The V gene's germline CDR1 is SGHRS and CDR2 YFSETQ.